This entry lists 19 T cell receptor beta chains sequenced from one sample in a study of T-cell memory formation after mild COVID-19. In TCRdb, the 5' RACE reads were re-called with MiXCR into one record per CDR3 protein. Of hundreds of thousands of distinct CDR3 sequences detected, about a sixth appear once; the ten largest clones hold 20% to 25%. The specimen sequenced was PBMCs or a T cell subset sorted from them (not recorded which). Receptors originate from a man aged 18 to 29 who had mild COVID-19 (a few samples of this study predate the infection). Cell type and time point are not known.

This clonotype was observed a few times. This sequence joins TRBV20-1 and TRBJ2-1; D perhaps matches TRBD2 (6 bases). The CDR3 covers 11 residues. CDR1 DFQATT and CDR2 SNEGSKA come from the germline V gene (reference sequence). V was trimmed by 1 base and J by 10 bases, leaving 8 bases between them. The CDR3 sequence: CSARGLAEQFF. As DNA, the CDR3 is TGCAGTGCTAGAGGGCTAGCGGAGCAGTTCTTC.

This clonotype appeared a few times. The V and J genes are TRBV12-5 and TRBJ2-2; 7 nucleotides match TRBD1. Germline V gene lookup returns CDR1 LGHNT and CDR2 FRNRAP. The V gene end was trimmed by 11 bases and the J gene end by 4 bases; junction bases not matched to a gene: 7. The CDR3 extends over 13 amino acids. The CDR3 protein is CAGDRVRTGELFF. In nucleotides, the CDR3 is TGTGCTGGAGACAGGGTTCGCACCGGGGAGCTGTTTTTT.

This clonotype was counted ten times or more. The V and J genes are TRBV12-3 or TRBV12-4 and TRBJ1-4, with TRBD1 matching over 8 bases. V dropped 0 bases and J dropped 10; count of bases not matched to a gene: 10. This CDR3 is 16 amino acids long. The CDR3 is CASSLALGGTGRKLFF. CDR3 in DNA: TGTGCCAGCAGTTTAGCGCTGGGCGGGACAGGTCGAAAACTGTTTTTT.

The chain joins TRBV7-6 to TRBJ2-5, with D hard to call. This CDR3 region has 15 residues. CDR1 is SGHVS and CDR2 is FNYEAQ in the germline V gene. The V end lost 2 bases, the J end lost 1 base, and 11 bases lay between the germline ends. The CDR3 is CASSLSPRIQETQYF. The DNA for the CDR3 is TGTGCCAGCAGCTTATCCCCCCGGATCCAAGAGACCCAGTACTTC.

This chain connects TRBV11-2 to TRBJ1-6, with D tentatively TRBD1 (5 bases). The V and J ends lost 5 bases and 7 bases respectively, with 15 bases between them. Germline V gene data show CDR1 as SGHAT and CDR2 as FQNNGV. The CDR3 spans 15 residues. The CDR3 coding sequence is TGTGCCAGCAGCCCACGGACAAGGGCAAATTCACCCCTCCACTTT. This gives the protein CASSPRTRANSPLHF.

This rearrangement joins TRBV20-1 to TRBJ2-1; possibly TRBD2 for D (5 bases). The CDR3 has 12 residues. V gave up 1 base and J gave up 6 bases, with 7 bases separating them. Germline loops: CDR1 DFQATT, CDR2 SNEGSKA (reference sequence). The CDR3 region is CSARVGSNEQFF. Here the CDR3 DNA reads TGCAGTGCTAGAGTAGGGAGCAATGAGCAGTTCTTC.

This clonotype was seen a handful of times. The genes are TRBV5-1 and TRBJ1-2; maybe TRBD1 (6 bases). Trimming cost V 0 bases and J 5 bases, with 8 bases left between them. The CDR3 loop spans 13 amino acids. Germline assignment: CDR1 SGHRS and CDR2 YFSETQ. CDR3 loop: CASSLEGVYGYTF. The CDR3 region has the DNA TGCGCCAGCAGCTTGGAGGGGGTTTATGGCTACACCTTC.

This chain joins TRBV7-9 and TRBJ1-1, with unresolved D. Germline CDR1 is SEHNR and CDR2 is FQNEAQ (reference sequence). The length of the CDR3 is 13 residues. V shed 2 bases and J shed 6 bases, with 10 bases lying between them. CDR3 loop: CASSLSGGPEAFF. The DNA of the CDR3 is TGTGCCAGCAGCTTATCGGGTGGTCCTGAAGCTTTCTTT.

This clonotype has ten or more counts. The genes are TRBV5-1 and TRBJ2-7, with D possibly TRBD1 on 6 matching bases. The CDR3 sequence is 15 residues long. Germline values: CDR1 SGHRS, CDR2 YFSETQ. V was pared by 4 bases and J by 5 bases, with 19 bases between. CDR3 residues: CASSRRVGASHEQYF. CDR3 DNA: TGCGCCAGCAGCCGCAGGGTGGGGGCGAGCCACGAGCAGTACTTC.

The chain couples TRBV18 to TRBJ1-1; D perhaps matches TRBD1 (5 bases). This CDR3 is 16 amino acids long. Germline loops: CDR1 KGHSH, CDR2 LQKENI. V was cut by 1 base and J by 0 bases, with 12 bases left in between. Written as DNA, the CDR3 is TGTGCCAGCTCACCACTCGCTAGGGGCTTGAACACTGAAGCTTTCTTT. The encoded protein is CASSPLARGLNTEAFF. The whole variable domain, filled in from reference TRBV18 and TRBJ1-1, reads NAGVMQNPRHLVRRRGQEARLRCSPMKGHSHVYWYRQLPEEGLKFMVYLQKENIIDESGMPKERFSAEFPKEGPSILRIQQVVRGDSAAYFCASSPLARGLNTEAFFGQGTRLTVV.

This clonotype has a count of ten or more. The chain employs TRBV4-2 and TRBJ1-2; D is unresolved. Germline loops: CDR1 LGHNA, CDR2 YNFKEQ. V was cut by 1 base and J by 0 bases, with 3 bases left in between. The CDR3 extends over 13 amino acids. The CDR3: CASSQVTNYGYTF. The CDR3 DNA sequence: TGTGCCAGCAGCCAAGTTACTAACTATGGCTACACCTTC.

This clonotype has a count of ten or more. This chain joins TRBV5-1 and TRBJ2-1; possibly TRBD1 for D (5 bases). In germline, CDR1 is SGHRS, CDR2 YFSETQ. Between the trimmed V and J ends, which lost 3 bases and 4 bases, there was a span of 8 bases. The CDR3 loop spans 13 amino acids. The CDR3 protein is CASSSTVYNEQFF. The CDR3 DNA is TGCGCCAGCAGCTCGACAGTTTACAATGAGCAGTTCTTC.

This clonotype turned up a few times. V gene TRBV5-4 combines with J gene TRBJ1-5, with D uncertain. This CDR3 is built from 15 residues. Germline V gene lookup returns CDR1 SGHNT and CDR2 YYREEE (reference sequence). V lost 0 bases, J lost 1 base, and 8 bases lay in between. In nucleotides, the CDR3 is TGTGCCAGCAGCTTGGACAGATCCAGCAATCAGCCCCAGCATTTT. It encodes CASSLDRSSNQPQHF.

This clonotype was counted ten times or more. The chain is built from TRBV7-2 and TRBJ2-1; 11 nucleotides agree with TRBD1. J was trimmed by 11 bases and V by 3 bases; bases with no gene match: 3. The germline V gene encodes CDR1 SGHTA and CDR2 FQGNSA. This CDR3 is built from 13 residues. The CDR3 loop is CASSFGTGGKQFF. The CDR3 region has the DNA TGTGCCAGCAGCTTCGGGACAGGGGGGAAGCAGTTCTTC.

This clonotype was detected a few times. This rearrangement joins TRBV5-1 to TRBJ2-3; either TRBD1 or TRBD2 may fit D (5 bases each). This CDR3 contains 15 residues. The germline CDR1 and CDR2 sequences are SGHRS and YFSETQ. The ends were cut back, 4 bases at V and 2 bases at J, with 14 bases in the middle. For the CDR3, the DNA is TGCGCCAGCAGCATCGGGGCCCATTTCACAGATACGCAGTATTTT. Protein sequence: CASSIGAHFTDTQYF.

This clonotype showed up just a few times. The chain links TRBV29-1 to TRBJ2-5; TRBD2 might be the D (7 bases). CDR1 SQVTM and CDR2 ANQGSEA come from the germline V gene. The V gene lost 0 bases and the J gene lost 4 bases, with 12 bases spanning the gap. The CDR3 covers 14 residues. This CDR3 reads CSVEDRRGRETQYF. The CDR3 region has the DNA TGCAGCGTTGAAGATAGGCGGGGGCGAGAGACCCAGTACTTC.

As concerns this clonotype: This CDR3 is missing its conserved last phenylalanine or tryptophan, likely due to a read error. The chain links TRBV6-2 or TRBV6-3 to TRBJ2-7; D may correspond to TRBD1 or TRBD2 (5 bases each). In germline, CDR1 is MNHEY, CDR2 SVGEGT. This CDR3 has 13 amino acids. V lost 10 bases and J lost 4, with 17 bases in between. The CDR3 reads CAIPEGKDYEQYL. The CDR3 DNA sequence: TGTGCCATCCCAGAGGGGAAAGATTACGAGCAGTACCTC.

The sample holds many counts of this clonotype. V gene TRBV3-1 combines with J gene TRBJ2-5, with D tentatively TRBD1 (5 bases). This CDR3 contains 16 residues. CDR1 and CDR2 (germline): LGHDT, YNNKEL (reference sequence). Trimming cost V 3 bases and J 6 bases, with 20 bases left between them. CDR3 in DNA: TGTGCCAGCAGCCATCGGACGCGTGCAGGGTTGAAGACCCAGTACTTC. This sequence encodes CASSHRTRAGLKTQYF.

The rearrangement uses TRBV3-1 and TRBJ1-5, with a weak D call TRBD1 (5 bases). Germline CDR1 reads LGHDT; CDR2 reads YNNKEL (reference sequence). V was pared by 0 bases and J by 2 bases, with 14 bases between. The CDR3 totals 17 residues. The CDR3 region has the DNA TGTGCCAGCAGCCAAGAATGGGGGGGAGGTGGCAATCAGCCCCAGCATTTT. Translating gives CASSQEWGGGGNQPQHF.